This record looks at one T cell receptor (beta chain) sequence and its context. The entry originates in a study of technical replicates of blood from several donors. The table came from immunoSEQ multiplex PCR; TCRdb's copy has only in-frame clones and leaves some out. The data show 70,000 to 85,000 clones, about 97% seen once. Trimming at V came to 5 bases and at J to 2 bases, leaving 8 bases not matched to a gene. The germline gives CDR1 PRHDT, CDR2 FYEKMQ (reference sequence). The CDR3 runs to 15 residues. The receptor was derived from a human donor in good health. The specimen sequenced was T cells isolated from PBMCs. The chain recombines TRBV13 with TRBJ1-1; 7 bases align to TRBD1. CDR3 nucleotide sequence: TGTGCCAGCAGCCCTGGGACAGCTTCAAACACTGAAGCTTTCTTT. Translated, it gives CASSPGTASNTEAFF.